A single sample is the source of the 6 T cell receptor beta chains below, sequenced in a study of blood T cell repertoires in COVID-19. Clones were read by immunoSEQ multiplex PCR, and TCRdb kept only the in-frame ones, dropping some. The sample has roughly 100,000 clones; roughly 87% are singletons. Sequencing input: peripheral blood. Receptors were obtained from a human donor in a cohort sampled during active COVID-19.

In its sample, this clone was seen once. The germline gene is not matched at one end of the junction; a read error may be the cause. This chain links TRBV2 with TRBJ2-7; TRBD2 matches at 9 bases. Germline values: CDR1 SNHLY, CDR2 FYNNEI. The CDR3 totals 13 residues. CDR3 sequence: CASSAVAGVEQCF. For the CDR3, the DNA is TGTGCCAGCAGTGCCGTAGCGGGGGTCGAGCAGTGCTTC.

This rearrangement joins TRBV6-7 to TRBJ1-1, with D maybe TRBD1 (5 bases). TRBV6-7 is assigned to the ORF class and has an uncertain function. This CDR3 is built from 15 residues. Trimming took off 4 bases at V and 1 base at J, with 13 bases between the two ends. DNA for the CDR3: TGTGCCAGCAGTTCCCACGACAGCCCGAACACTGAAGCTTTCTTT. This sequence encodes CASSSHDSPNTEAFF.

The V gene is TRBV6-5, the J gene TRBJ2-7; 9 bases are a match to TRBD1. V lost 5 bases and J lost 5; bases outside the gene matches: 7. This CDR3 contains 14 residues. Germline-derived CDR1 and CDR2 are MNHEY and SVGAGI. CDR3 residues: CASSNPGTGHEQYF. Here the CDR3 DNA reads TGTGCCAGCAGTAATCCCGGGACAGGGCACGAGCAGTACTTC.

The genes are TRBV4-1 and TRBJ1-1; possibly TRBD1 for D (5 bases). Germline V gene sequence: CDR1 MGHRA, CDR2 YSYEKL. This CDR3 region has 16 residues. The germline V and J ends were trimmed by 4 bases and 4 bases, with 19 bases remaining between them. The CDR3 spells CASSPQKGRESTEAFF. The CDR3 region has the DNA TGCGCCAGCAGCCCACAGAAGGGCAGGGAAAGCACTGAAGCTTTCTTT.

The V call is TRBV19, the J call TRBJ1-2; TRBD1 matches 12 bases. Germline V CDR1 and CDR2: LNHDA, SQIVND (reference sequence). CDR3 size: 16 residues. Losses at the gene ends were 5 bases for V and 6 bases for J; bases not matched to a gene: 10. In DNA, the CDR3 is TGTGCCAGTAGTGTCAACCCGGGACAGGGGGCGCATGGCTACACCTTC. Protein sequence: CASSVNPGQGAHGYTF.

The chain uses TRBV10-3 and TRBJ2-5; 9 bases agree with TRBD2. V lost 4 bases to trimming and J lost 1 base; unmatched junction nucleotides: 4. The CDR3 contains 15 residues. The germline CDR1 and CDR2 sequences are ENHRY and SYGVKD. CDR3 loop: CAISGTSEPQETQYF. For the CDR3, the DNA is TGTGCCATCAGTGGGACTAGCGAACCCCAAGAGACCCAGTACTTC.